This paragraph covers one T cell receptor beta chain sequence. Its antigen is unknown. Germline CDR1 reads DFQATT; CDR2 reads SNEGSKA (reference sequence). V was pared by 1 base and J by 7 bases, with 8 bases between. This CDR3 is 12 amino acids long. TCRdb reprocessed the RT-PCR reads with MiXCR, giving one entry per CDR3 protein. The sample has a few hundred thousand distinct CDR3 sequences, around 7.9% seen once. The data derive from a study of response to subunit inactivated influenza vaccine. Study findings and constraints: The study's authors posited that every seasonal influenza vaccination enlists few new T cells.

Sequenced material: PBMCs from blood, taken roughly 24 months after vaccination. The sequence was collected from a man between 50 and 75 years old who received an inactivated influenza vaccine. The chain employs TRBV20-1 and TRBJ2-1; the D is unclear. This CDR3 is CSARGGGNEQFF. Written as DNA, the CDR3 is TGCAGTGCTAGAGGAGGTGGGAATGAGCAGTTCTTC.